This T cell receptor beta chain was sequenced for a study of shared clonotypes between healthy human individuals. Here immunoSEQ multiplex PCR was the method, and the copy in TCRdb shows in-frame clones only, minus some. There are approximately 2.4 million clones in the sample; approximately 95% occur only once, and approximately 0.13% lies in the top ten. The CDR3 runs to 18 residues. Losses at the gene ends were 4 bases for V and 2 bases for J; bases not matched to a gene: 17. Germline V lookup: CDR1 SGHRS, CDR2 YFSETQ. Source material: naive CD4+ T cells sorted from blood. The subset: CD45RA+ positively selected. The source of this sequence is a man between 18 and 35 years old in good health. The J gene is TRBJ1-2, the V gene TRBV5-1; TRBD1 agrees at 7 bases. CDR3: CASSLEPQSGGRNYGYTF. In DNA form, the CDR3 reads TGCGCCAGCAGCCTGGAACCCCAATCAGGGGGGAGGAACTATGGCTACACCTTC.